Each of the 25 T cell receptor beta chains below was sequenced from the same sample in a study of Ad26.COV2.S vaccination and SARS-CoV-2 variants. Sequencing was performed with immunoSEQ multiplex PCR; in TCRdb, only in-frame clones are kept and a portion is missing. Among 300,000 to 450,000 clones listed, under 95% were seen once. The source was peripheral blood, collected after recovery from COVID-19. Receptors were obtained from a human donor who had recovered from COVID-19.

This clone is a singleton in its sample. V usage is TRBV10-3 and J usage is TRBJ2-3; 7 bases fit TRBD1. The CDR3 contains 14 residues. CDR1 and CDR2 (germline): ENHRY, SYGVKD. Trimming took 5 bases from V and 4 from J; bases not matched to a gene: 6. The CDR3 region is CAISRGQGADTQYF. The CDR3 DNA reads as TGTGCCATCAGTAGGGGGCAGGGCGCAGATACGCAGTATTTT.

The chain uses TRBV19 and TRBJ2-2, with 8 bases aligning to TRBD2. From germline, CDR1 is LNHDA and CDR2 SQIVND (reference sequence). The CDR3 loop spans 15 amino acids. The V segment lost 6 bases and the J segment 6 bases; nucleotides outside the gene matches: 9. CDR3: CASSVGLASSGELFF. CDR3 coding DNA: TGTGCCAGTAGCGTAGGACTAGCATCGTCCGGGGAGCTGTTTTTT. Filled out from reference TRBV19 and TRBJ2-2, the complete variable domain reads DGGITQSPKYLFRKEGQNVTLSCEQNLNHDAMYWYRQDPGQGLRLIYYSQIVNDFQKGDIAEGYSVSREKKESFPLTVTSAQKNPTAFYLCASSVGLASSGELFFGEGSRLTVL.

This clone has only one observation. V and J are TRBV5-4 and TRBJ2-3; 11 bases are shared with TRBD1. This CDR3 has 16 amino acids. The trim removed 4 bases at V and 2 bases at J, leaving 6 bases unmatched. CDR1 is SGHNT, CDR2 YYREEE, per germline (reference sequence). The CDR3 reads CASSQGQGALTDTQYF. In nucleotides, the CDR3 is TGTGCCAGCAGCCAAGGACAGGGGGCGCTCACAGATACGCAGTATTTT.

The chain employs TRBV6-6 and TRBJ2-2; D not certain. CDR1 and CDR2 (germline): MNHNY, SVGAGI (reference sequence). The length of the CDR3 is 16 residues. The V end lost 0 bases, the J end lost 3 bases, and 11 bases lay between the germline ends. The CDR3 here is CASSYSRPRDTGELFF. CDR3 nucleotides: TGTGCCAGCAGTTACTCGCGGCCACGGGACACCGGGGAGCTGTTTTTT.

V gene TRBV12-3 or TRBV12-4 combines with J gene TRBJ1-1, with TRBD1 identical over 9 bases. J gave up 11 bases and V 6 bases, and 10 bases lay outside the gene matches. There are 13 residues in the CDR3. The CDR3 DNA reads as TGTGCCAGCAGCCCCTGGGACAGGGACAGTGCTTTCTTT. This translates into CASSPWDRDSAFF.

This chain links TRBV19 with TRBJ2-2; 7 bases map to TRBD2. V dropped 6 bases and J dropped 0; count of bases not matched to a gene: 4. The CDR3 has 15 residues. Germline V gene data show CDR1 as LNHDA and CDR2 as SQIVND (reference sequence). In DNA form, the CDR3 reads TGTGCCAGTAGGACGGGGGGTTCGAACACCGGGGAGCTGTTTTTT. Its translation is CASRTGGSNTGELFF.

The V call is TRBV5-1, the J call TRBJ1-2, with 11 bases matching TRBD1. With 4 bases clipped from V and 4 bases from J, the junction kept 3 bases outside the gene matches. CDR1 SGHRS and CDR2 YFSETQ come from the germline V gene. There are 14 residues in the CDR3. The CDR3, as DNA: TGCGCCAGCAGCGAGGGACAGGGGGGCTATGGCTACACCTTC. Its translation is CASSEGQGGYGYTF.

The V gene is TRBV2, the J gene TRBJ1-2; TRBD1 might be the D (5 bases). This CDR3 contains 16 residues. Germline V lookup: CDR1 SNHLY, CDR2 FYNNEI. Trimming removed 5 bases at V and 1 base at J, with 17 bases between. DNA for the CDR3: TGTGCCAGCAGTACTCAGGGCTCCGGGGTTAACTATGGCTACACCTTC. The encoded protein is CASSTQGSGVNYGYTF.

V usage is TRBV9 and J usage is TRBJ1-2; possible D gene TRBD1, 5 bases. Germline V gives CDR1 SGDLS, CDR2 YYNGEE. V was clipped by 1 base and J by 4 bases, with 8 bases between them. This CDR3 is built from 13 residues. The CDR3 spells CASSVTGSYGYTF. The CDR3 nucleotides read TGTGCCAGCAGCGTAACAGGCAGCTATGGCTACACCTTC.

CDR3 DNA sequence: TGTGCCAGCAGTCCCGGACAGGGGATAACTGAAGCTTTCTTT. Amino acids: CASSPGQGITEAFF. The chain couples TRBV6-6 to TRBJ1-1, with TRBD1 identical over 9 bases. CDR3 length: 14 residues. Germline CDR1 MNHNY, CDR2 SVGAGI (reference sequence). V shed 5 bases and J 5 bases; nucleotides not matched to a gene: 6.

Comments on this clone: Distinct nucleotide sequences in the sample also encode this CDR3. The chain uses TRBV2 and TRBJ1-1; possible D gene TRBD1, 6 bases. Per germline, CDR1 SNHLY and CDR2 FYNNEI. Deletions cut 5 bases from V and 1 base from J, with 8 bases between. CDR3 length equals 13 residues. The CDR3 loop reads CASSLDRNTEAFF. CDR3 sequence (DNA): TGTGCCAGCAGTTTGGACAGGAACACTGAAGCTTTCTTT.

The J gene is TRBJ2-3, the V gene TRBV7-6, with 8 bases identical to TRBD2. Trimming at V came to 5 bases and at J to 5 bases, leaving 9 bases not matched to a gene. CDR3 size: 15 residues. CDR1 SGHVS and CDR2 FNYEAQ come from the germline V gene. This CDR3 reads CASSARRGDGDTQYF. For the CDR3, the DNA is TGTGCCAGCAGCGCCAGGCGGGGGGATGGAGATACGCAGTATTTT.

The chain recombines TRBV6-4 with TRBJ2-2; perhaps TRBD2 as D (7 bases). V lost 2 bases to trimming and J lost 0 bases, with 16 bases between them. CDR1 and CDR2 (germline): MRHNA, SNTAGT. The CDR3 has 18 residues. The CDR3 loop is CASSDPWGGSANTGELFF. CDR3 bases: TGTGCCAGCAGTGACCCGTGGGGGGGCAGCGCGAACACCGGGGAGCTGTTTTTT.

This clone appeared once. The J gene is TRBJ2-3, the V gene TRBV5-4, with 8 nucleotides matching TRBD2. Germline CDR1 reads SGHNT; CDR2 reads YYREEE (reference sequence). The V segment lost 1 base and the J segment 2 bases; nucleotides outside the gene matches: 6. CDR3 length equals 16 residues. The DNA for the CDR3 is TGTGCCAGCAGCTTGTACGGGGGGGCCTACACAGATACGCAGTATTTT. As protein: CASSLYGGAYTDTQYF.

The chain recombines TRBV10-1 with TRBJ2-5; unclear D gene. V gave up 6 bases and J gave up 1 base, with 12 bases separating them. Germline values: CDR1 WNHNN, CDR2 SYGVQD (reference sequence). CDR3 length equals 14 residues. Written as DNA, the CDR3 is TGCGCCAGCAGCGCCTCCTGGGGCCAAGAGACCCAGTACTTC. It yields the protein CASSASWGQETQYF.

The rearrangement joins TRBV9 to TRBJ1-1, with 7 bases lining up with TRBD1. CDR1 and CDR2 from the germline V gene are SGDLS and YYNGEE. The length of the CDR3 is 15 residues. The V gene end was trimmed by 2 bases and the J gene end by 2 bases; junction bases not matched to a gene: 6. CDR3 sequence reads: CASSVETGSNTEAFF. In DNA form, the CDR3 reads TGTGCCAGCAGCGTCGAGACAGGGAGCAACACTGAAGCTTTCTTT.

The V and J genes are TRBV7-8 and TRBJ2-3, with a tentative D call TRBD2 (5 bases). Germline V gives CDR1 SGHVS, CDR2 FQNEAQ. The V and J ends lost 4 bases and 2 bases respectively, with 10 bases between them. The CDR3 is made up of 14 amino acids. DNA for the CDR3: TGTGCCAGCAGCTCGGGGTTACCCACAGATACGCAGTATTTT. It translates to CASSSGLPTDTQYF.

V gene TRBV23-1 combines with J gene TRBJ1-1, with 7 bases lining up with TRBD1. TRBV23-1 is classed as an ORF, of uncertain function. V trimming: 4 bases; J trimming: 5 bases; junction bases outside the gene matches: 13. This CDR3 is built from 16 residues. The CDR3 sequence is CASSRGGGEIRTEAFF. In DNA form, the CDR3 reads TGCGCCAGCAGTCGAGGGGGCGGGGAAATAAGGACTGAAGCTTTCTTT.

The chain is built from TRBV6-5 and TRBJ1-4, with D perhaps matching TRBD1 (6 bases). Looked up from germline, CDR1 is MNHEY and CDR2 is SVGAGI. Trimming took 6 bases from V and 2 from J, leaving 13 bases between them. The CDR3 totals 15 residues. CDR3 nucleotides: TGTGCCAGCAGCCCCGGACAGACGACTAATGAAAAACTGTTTTTT. Translating it yields CASSPGQTTNEKLFF.

The rearrangement links TRBV9 to TRBJ2-5; TRBD1 is a possible D gene (6 bases). This CDR3 contains 15 residues. Per germline, CDR1 SGDLS and CDR2 YYNGEE. With 0 bases removed from V and 0 bases from J, the gap between germline ends came to 9 bases. CDR3 sequence (DNA): TGTGCCAGCAGCGTAGCGGCAGGGGACCAAGAGACCCAGTACTTC. Protein: CASSVAAGDQETQYF.

This clone was seen a few times. The J gene is TRBJ1-5, the V gene TRBV19; the D is unclear. Germline V CDR1 and CDR2: LNHDA, SQIVND (reference sequence). V shed 3 bases and J shed 0 bases, with 9 bases lying between them. The CDR3 sequence is 15 residues long. The CDR3 loop reads CASSIYRDSNQPQHF. As DNA, the CDR3 is TGTGCCAGTAGTATCTATAGGGATAGCAATCAGCCCCAGCATTTT.

This chain uses TRBV19 with TRBJ2-7; no clear D gene. The CDR3 is 14 residues long. V dropped 5 bases and J dropped 3 bases, with 14 bases sitting between them. CDR1 LNHDA and CDR2 SQIVND come from the germline V gene (reference sequence). The CDR3 nucleotides are TGTGCCAGTAGTCTAGGTGGATTATACTACGAGCAGTACTTC. Its translation is CASSLGGLYYEQYF.

V is TRBV6-5 and J is TRBJ1-5; tentative D call: TRBD1 (6 bases). The CDR3 loop spans 15 amino acids. Deletions cut 9 bases from V and 0 bases from J, with 15 bases between. CDR1 is MNHEY and CDR2 is SVGAGI in the germline V gene. In DNA form, the CDR3 reads TGTGCCAGTCTCCGGAGGGGGTATAGCAATCAGCCCCAGCATTTT. Residues: CASLRRGYSNQPQHF.

This sequence joins TRBV9 and TRBJ2-5; TRBD1 might be the D (5 bases). The CDR3 is 14 residues long. The germline gives CDR1 SGDLS, CDR2 YYNGEE. V lost 1 base and J lost 5, with 12 bases in between. The CDR3 spells CASSVQGASETQYF. The CDR3 DNA is TGTGCCAGCAGCGTACAGGGCGCGTCGGAGACCCAGTACTTC.

The chain uses TRBV5-6 and TRBJ1-1; 7 nucleotides agree with TRBD1. The germline gives CDR1 SGHDT, CDR2 YYEEEE. The CDR3 covers 14 residues. The V and J ends lost 4 bases and 4 bases, in that order; junction bases with no gene match: 7. The CDR3 loop is CASSGDRVVTEAFF. The CDR3 DNA is TGTGCCAGCAGCGGTGACAGGGTGGTCACTGAAGCTTTCTTT.